These 15 T cell receptor beta chains share one sample of origin, sequenced in a study of T cell changes during pregnancy in multiple sclerosis. TCRdb's table, derived via immunoSEQ multiplex PCR, lists solely in-frame clones and lacks some. The sample includes about 61,000 clones, roughly 88% seen only once; the top ten take roughly 1.7%. The sequencing here drew on peripheral blood, taken in the first trimester of pregnancy. The receptors shown here come from a female donor with multiple sclerosis, enrolled in a pregnancy study.

The chain employs TRBV6-1 and TRBJ1-5; D may be TRBD1 (5 bases). Trimming cost V 4 bases and J 9 bases, with 19 bases left between them. CDR3 length equals 15 residues. The germline gives CDR1 MNHNS, CDR2 SASEGT. CDR3 sequence reads: CASSVALQVQGPQHF. CDR3 DNA: TGTGCCAGCAGTGTAGCCCTACAGGTTCAGGGGCCCCAGCATTTT.

The genes are TRBV7-2 and TRBJ2-7, with 10 positions matching TRBD2. The length of the CDR3 is 15 residues. Trimming removed 2 bases from V and 4 bases from J; junction bases left unmatched: 5. The germline V gene encodes CDR1 SGHTA and CDR2 FQGNSA. The CDR3 sequence is CASSLTAGGRYEQYF. DNA of the CDR3: TGTGCCAGCAGCTTAACAGCGGGAGGGAGGTACGAGCAGTACTTC.

V is TRBV28 and J is TRBJ2-3; 8 nucleotides line up with TRBD2. The length of the CDR3 is 15 residues. The V gene's germline CDR1 is MDHEN and CDR2 SYDVKM. V trimming: 7 bases; J trimming: 1 base; junction bases outside the gene matches: 7. The CDR3 DNA follows: TGTGCCAGCACCCACCCCGGGAGGGGCACAGATACGCAGTATTTT. Its protein is CASTHPGRGTDTQYF.

The V call is TRBV10-3, the J call TRBJ2-7, with D possibly matching TRBD1 (5 bases). This CDR3 comprises 16 residues. Germline values: CDR1 ENHRY, CDR2 SYGVKD. Trimming removed 0 bases from V and 3 bases from J, with 15 bases in between. CDR3 DNA sequence: TGTGCCATCAGTGAGTCCAAAGGGGTAGGAGACTACGAGCAGTACTTC. This gives the protein CAISESKGVGDYEQYF.

This rearrangement joins TRBV4-2 to TRBJ1-4, with 8 bases fitting TRBD1. Unmatched junction bases numbered 9, after V lost 1 base and J lost 8 bases. The germline V gene encodes CDR1 LGHNA and CDR2 YNFKEQ. The CDR3 runs to 16 residues. The CDR3 loop is CASSQGIQGEREKLFF. The CDR3 DNA sequence: TGTGCCAGCAGCCAAGGGATACAGGGGGAAAGGGAAAAACTGTTTTTT.

This sequence joins TRBV4-2 and TRBJ2-1, with 7 bases fitting TRBD2. The CDR3 runs 18 residues. CDR1 LGHNA and CDR2 YNFKEQ come from the germline V gene. V lost 5 bases and J lost 7; bases outside the gene matches: 20. The CDR3: CASSGQSPWASGNNEQFF. CDR3 sequence (DNA): TGTGCCAGCAGCGGCCAGAGCCCGTGGGCTAGCGGAAATAATGAGCAGTTCTTC.

This chain connects TRBV7-2 to TRBJ2-2; D gene uncertain. The CDR3 sequence is 14 residues long. Trimming left V 5 bases short and J 1 base short, with 8 bases between. Germline V gives CDR1 SGHTA, CDR2 FQGNSA. CDR3 DNA sequence: TGTGCCAGCAGCCTTCGACAGAACACCGGGGAGCTGTTTTTT. Translating it yields CASSLRQNTGELFF.

In its sample, this clone was seen a few times. The chain carries TRBV5-1 and TRBJ1-1; a possible D gene is TRBD1 (6 bases). CDR3 length: 14 amino acids. Trimming shortened V by 4 bases and J by 7 bases, and 17 bases separated the two germline ends. Germline V gene lookup returns CDR1 SGHRS and CDR2 YFSETQ. CDR3 DNA sequence: TGCGCCAGCAGCATTTCCGGACAGTTGGGTGAAGCTTTCTTT. Translation: CASSISGQLGEAFF.

This chain uses TRBV13 with TRBJ2-5; the D is unclear. V was trimmed by 5 bases and J by 0 bases, leaving 4 bases between them. Germline V gene sequence: CDR1 PRHDT, CDR2 FYEKMQ (reference sequence). The CDR3 totals 12 residues. CDR3 protein: CASSAYQETQYF. The DNA of the CDR3 is TGTGCCAGCAGCGCGTACCAAGAGACCCAGTACTTC.

The chain joins TRBV7-7 to TRBJ2-5; possibly TRBD2 for D (6 bases). The CDR3 spans 13 residues. The V end lost 4 bases, the J end lost 5 bases, and 11 bases lay between the germline ends. The germline V gene encodes CDR1 SSHAT and CDR2 FNYEAQ (reference sequence). DNA of the CDR3: TGTGCCAGCAGCTGGGGACTTTCGGAGACCCAGTACTTC. This translates into CASSWGLSETQYF.

This clone turned up a few times. A read error may account for a junction end that differs from germline. The chain is built from TRBV7-7 and TRBJ1-1; D call uncertain. Germline V gene data show CDR1 as SSHAT and CDR2 as FNYEAQ (reference sequence). The CDR3 loop spans 13 amino acids. The CDR3 coding sequence is TGTGCTAGCAGCCAAGACACCAACACTGAAGCTTTCTTT. It is translated as CASSQDTNTEAFF.

In this sample, this clone turned up once. The V call is TRBV7-3, the J call TRBJ2-5; 11 positions match TRBD2. Trimming cost V 6 bases and J 5 bases; bases outside gene matches: 5. This CDR3 is built from 14 residues. The V gene's germline CDR1 is SGHTA and CDR2 FQGTGA. For the CDR3, the DNA is TGTGCCAGCAGTTTTAGCGGGAGGGGGGAGACCCAGTACTTC. Translating gives CASSFSGRGETQYF.

J is TRBJ2-5 and V is TRBV2; D possibly corresponds to TRBD1 (6 bases). The length of the CDR3 is 14 residues. Per the germline V gene, CDR1 is SNHLY and CDR2 is FYNNEI. Between the trimmed V and J ends, which lost 5 bases and 5 bases, there was a span of 15 bases. This CDR3 is CASSPQGGGETQYF. CDR3 nucleotides: TGTGCCAGCAGTCCACAGGGTGGTGGGGAGACCCAGTACTTC.

This clone was seen a few times. The J gene is TRBJ1-2, the V gene TRBV5-1; tentatively, D is TRBD1 (6 bases). The V end was cut by 0 bases, the J end by 8 bases, with 14 bases between. CDR1 is SGHRS, CDR2 YFSETQ, per germline. The length of the CDR3 is 14 residues. CDR3 loop: CASSLAGAIGGYTF. In DNA, the CDR3 is TGCGCCAGCAGCTTGGCAGGGGCAATTGGCGGCTACACCTTC.

The rearrangement joins TRBV5-1 to TRBJ1-3; D perhaps matches TRBD1 (6 bases). CDR1 SGHRS and CDR2 YFSETQ come from the germline V gene. Trimming pared 4 bases from V and 0 bases from J, leaving 8 bases between. This CDR3 contains 14 residues. The CDR3: CASSKDSSGNTIYF. DNA of the CDR3: TGCGCCAGCAGCAAGGACAGCTCTGGAAACACCATATATTTT.